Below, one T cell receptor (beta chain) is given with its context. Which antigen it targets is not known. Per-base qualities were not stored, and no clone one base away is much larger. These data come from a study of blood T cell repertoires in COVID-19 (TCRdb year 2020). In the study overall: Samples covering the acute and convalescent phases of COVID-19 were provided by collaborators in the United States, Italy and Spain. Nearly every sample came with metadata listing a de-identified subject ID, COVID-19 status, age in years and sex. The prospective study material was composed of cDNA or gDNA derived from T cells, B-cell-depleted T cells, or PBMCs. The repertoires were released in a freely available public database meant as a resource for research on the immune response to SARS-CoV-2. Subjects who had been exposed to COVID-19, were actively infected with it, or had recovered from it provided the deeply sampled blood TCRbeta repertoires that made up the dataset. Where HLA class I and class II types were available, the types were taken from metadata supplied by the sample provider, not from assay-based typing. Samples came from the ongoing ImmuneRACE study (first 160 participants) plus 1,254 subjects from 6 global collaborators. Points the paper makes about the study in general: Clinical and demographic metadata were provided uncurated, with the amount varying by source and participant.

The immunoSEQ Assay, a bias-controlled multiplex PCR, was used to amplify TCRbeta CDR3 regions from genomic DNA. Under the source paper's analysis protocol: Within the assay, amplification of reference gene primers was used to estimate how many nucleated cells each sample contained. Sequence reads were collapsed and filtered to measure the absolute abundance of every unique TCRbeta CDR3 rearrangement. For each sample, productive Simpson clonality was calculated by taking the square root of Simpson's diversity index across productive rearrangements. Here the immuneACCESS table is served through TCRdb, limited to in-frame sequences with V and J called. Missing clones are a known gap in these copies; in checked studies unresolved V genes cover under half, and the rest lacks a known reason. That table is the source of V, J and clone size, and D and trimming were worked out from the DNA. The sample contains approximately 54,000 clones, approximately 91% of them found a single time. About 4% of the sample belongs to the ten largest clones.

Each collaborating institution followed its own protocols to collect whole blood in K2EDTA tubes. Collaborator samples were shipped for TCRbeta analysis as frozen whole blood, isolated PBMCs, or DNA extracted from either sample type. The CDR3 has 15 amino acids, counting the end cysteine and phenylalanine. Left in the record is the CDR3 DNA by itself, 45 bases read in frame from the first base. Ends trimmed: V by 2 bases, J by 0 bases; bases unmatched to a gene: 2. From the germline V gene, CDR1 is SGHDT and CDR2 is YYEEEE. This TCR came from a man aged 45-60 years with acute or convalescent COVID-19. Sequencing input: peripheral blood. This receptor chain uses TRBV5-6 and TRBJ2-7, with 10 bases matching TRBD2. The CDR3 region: CASSFLAGDSYEQYF. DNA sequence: TGTGCCAGCAGCTTCCTAGCGGGAGACTCCTACGAGCAGTACTTC.